This T cell receptor beta chain emerged from a study of identifying expanded T cells in peripheral blood. Study-wide findings and caveats: Differentially abundant clones: about 1.1 between replicates, about 16 at approximately 14 days, over 18 at four. Across healthy donors, higher total template counts meant significantly greater approximately two-week count variance.

Remarks on this clone: Its antigen is still unknown.

V lost 5 bases to trimming and J lost 3 bases; unmatched junction nucleotides: 9. Germline CDR1 SGHTA, CDR2 FQGNSA. CDR3 length equals 15 residues. Measured with immunoSEQ multiplex PCR; TCRdb has only the in-frame clones, and not every one. This table holds 95,000 or so clones, approximately 83% found once. Healthy donors had no documented immune events, such as infections, while sampled. The specimen was blood. The chain recombines TRBV7-2 with TRBJ2-5; TRBD2 matches 7 bases. The clonotype was recovered from a person between 18 and 69 years old in good health. CDR3 region: CASSRSPSGEETQYF. The CDR3 nucleotides are TGTGCCAGCAGCCGATCCCCGAGCGGGGAAGAGACCCAGTACTTC. The full variable domain, in which reference TRBV7-2 and TRBJ2-5 provide the parts outside the CDR3, is GAGVSQSPSNKVTEKGKDVELRCDPISGHTALYWYRQSLGQGLEFLIYFQGNSAPDKSGLPSDRFSAERTGGSVSTLTIQRTQQEDSAVYLCASSRSPSGEETQYFGPGTRLLVL.